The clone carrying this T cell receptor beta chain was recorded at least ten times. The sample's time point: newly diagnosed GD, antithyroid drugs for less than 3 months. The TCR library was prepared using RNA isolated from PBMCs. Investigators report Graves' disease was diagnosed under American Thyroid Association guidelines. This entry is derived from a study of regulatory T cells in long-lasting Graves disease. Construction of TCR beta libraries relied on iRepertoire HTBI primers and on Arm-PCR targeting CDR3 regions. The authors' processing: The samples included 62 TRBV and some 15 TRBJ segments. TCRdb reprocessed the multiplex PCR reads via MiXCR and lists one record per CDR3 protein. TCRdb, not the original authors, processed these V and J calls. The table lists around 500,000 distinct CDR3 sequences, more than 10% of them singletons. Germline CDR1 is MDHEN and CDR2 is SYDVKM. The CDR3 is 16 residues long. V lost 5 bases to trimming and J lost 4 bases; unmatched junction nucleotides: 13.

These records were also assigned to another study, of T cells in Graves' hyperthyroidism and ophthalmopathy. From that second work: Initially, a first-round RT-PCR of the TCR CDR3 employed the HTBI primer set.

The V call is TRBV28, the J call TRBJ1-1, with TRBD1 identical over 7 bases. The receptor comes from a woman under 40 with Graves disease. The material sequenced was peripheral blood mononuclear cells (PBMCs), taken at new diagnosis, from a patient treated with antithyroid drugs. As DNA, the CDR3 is TGTGCCAGCAGTCCTGACAGGGCATTGTTGAGCACTGAAGCTTTCTTT. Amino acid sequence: CASSPDRALLSTEAFF.